These 25 T cell receptor beta chains came from one sample sequenced in a study of blood T cells in healthy people across ages (dated by TCRdb to the mid-2010s). Library generation was performed with 5' RACE. A second PCR of about 7 to 12 cycles was run with a J-beta primer mix and a sample-barcoded 5' primer. TCRdb took the public reads, trimmed them with fastp at Q25, ran MiXCR for clone calling and kept in-frame beta chains. CDR3 protein sequences are deduplicated, and each keeps its most common genes and DNA. This sample has some 1,800,000 distinct CDR3 sequences in its table, and about 39% of those were observed once. Clones ranked in the top ten supply 23% of the sample. The sequenced sample consisted of blood. Receptor source: a human donor in good health.

CDR3 protein: CASSQLPGTGLSPLHF. The CDR3 region has the DNA TGTGCCAGCAGTCAACTCCCCGGGACAGGGCTTTCACCCCTCCACTTT. V usage is TRBV27 and J usage is TRBJ1-6; TRBD1 matches at 9 bases. This CDR3 has 16 amino acids. Germline CDR1 reads MNHEY; CDR2 reads SMNVEV (reference sequence). V shed 5 bases, J shed 9 bases, and the junction held 11 bases outside the gene matches.

This clonotype turned up a few times. The chain has TRBV6-6 and TRBJ2-3, with D unresolved. With 4 bases removed from V and 8 bases from J, the gap between germline ends came to 10 bases. The CDR3 is 12 amino acids. Per the germline V gene, CDR1 is MNHNY and CDR2 is SVGAGI (reference sequence). CDR3 in amino acids: CASSSPTGTQYF. CDR3 coding DNA: TGTGCCAGCAGTTCCCCAACGGGTACGCAGTATTTT.

This clonotype appeared a few times. V and J are TRBV12-3 or TRBV12-4 and TRBJ1-2; D is unclear. This CDR3 contains 12 residues. V was clipped by 4 bases and J by 8 bases, with 11 bases between them. CDR3 bases: TGTGCCAGCAGTTCCTCCCCGGGGGGCTACACCTTC. Its protein is CASSSSPGGYTF.

This chain connects TRBV5-1 to TRBJ1-2, with D unclear. Trimming stripped 0 bases from V and 0 bases from J, with 9 bases between. This CDR3 region has 15 residues. CDR1 is SGHRS, CDR2 YFSETQ, per germline. CDR3 sequence: CASSLDHLANYGYTF. The CDR3 coding sequence is TGCGCCAGCAGCTTGGATCATCTAGCTAACTATGGCTACACCTTC.

The chain recombines TRBV20-1 with TRBJ2-1; D may be TRBD2 (6 bases). Germline values: CDR1 DFQATT, CDR2 SNEGSKA (reference sequence). The ends were cut back, 2 bases at V and 7 bases at J, with 15 bases in the middle. The CDR3 runs 14 residues. The CDR3 DNA follows: TGCAGTGCTAGACCGCGGGAAGGCTGGAATGAGCAGTTCTTC. Amino acids: CSARPREGWNEQFF.

The chain carries TRBV4-1 and TRBJ1-5; a possible D gene is TRBD1 (5 bases). Trimming pared 0 bases from V and 5 bases from J, leaving 11 bases between. Germline V gene data show CDR1 as MGHRA and CDR2 as YSYEKL. This CDR3 has 15 residues. CDR3 sequence: CASSQDGAVDQPQHF. The CDR3 region has the DNA TGCGCCAGCAGCCAAGATGGGGCAGTAGATCAGCCCCAGCATTTT.

This clonotype was found many times. The genes are TRBV6-6 and TRBJ2-1, with 12 bases fitting TRBD2. Looked up from germline, CDR1 is MNHNY and CDR2 is SVGAGI (reference sequence). CDR3 length: 15 amino acids. V lost 6 bases to trimming and J lost 4 bases; unmatched junction nucleotides: 4. The CDR3 here is CASRTTSGGYNEQFF. The CDR3 DNA reads as TGTGCCAGCAGAACGACTAGCGGGGGTTACAATGAGCAGTTCTTC.

This rearrangement joins TRBV7-9 to TRBJ2-7; D is perhaps TRBD2 (5 bases). The germline V and J ends were trimmed by 2 bases and 2 bases, with 13 bases remaining between them. The CDR3 extends over 15 amino acids. The germline gives CDR1 SEHNR, CDR2 FQNEAQ (reference sequence). This CDR3 is CASSLFVGSAYEQYF. The CDR3 DNA is TGTGCCAGCAGCTTATTTGTGGGTAGCGCCTACGAGCAGTACTTC.

This chain uses TRBV4-3 with TRBJ1-2; 12 bases line up with TRBD1. CDR1 is LGHNA, CDR2 YSLEER, per germline. This CDR3 contains 18 residues. V dropped 0 bases and J dropped 3; count of bases not matched to a gene: 8. This CDR3 reads CASSQDLMGTGGYYGYTF. CDR3 DNA sequence: TGCGCCAGCAGCCAAGATCTAATGGGGACAGGGGGCTACTATGGCTACACCTTC.

The count of this clonotype is one. The chain links TRBV12-3 or TRBV12-4 to TRBJ2-3; tentative D call: TRBD2 (5 bases). V lost 0 bases and J lost 6, with 10 bases in between. CDR3 length equals 14 residues. The CDR3 here is CASSLAVVADTQYF. As DNA, the CDR3 is TGTGCCAGCAGTTTAGCGGTGGTAGCGGATACGCAGTATTTT.

V usage is TRBV5-1 and J usage is TRBJ2-1; TRBD2 matches at 9 bases. Germline V gives CDR1 SGHRS, CDR2 YFSETQ. The CDR3 is 16 residues long. J gave up 8 bases and V 6 bases, and 15 bases lay outside the gene matches. CDR3 nucleotides: TGCGCCAGCACCGTTGTATTGGCGGGGGGGCCGGATGAGCAGTTCTTC. Translation: CASTVVLAGGPDEQFF.

The chain employs TRBV29-1 and TRBJ2-3; no definite D call. Germline CDR1 and CDR2: SQVTM and ANQGSEA. CDR3 length equals 14 residues. The V end was cut by 5 bases, the J end by 2 bases, with 14 bases between. The CDR3 spells CSVKKGQFTDTQYF. The CDR3 DNA reads TGCAGCGTTAAGAAAGGGCAGTTCACAGATACGCAGTATTTT.

This clonotype was detected only a few times. The genes are TRBV4-3 and TRBJ2-1; 8 bases match TRBD2. The CDR3 length is 16 residues. Germline-derived CDR1 and CDR2 are LGHNA and YSLEER. The trim removed 2 bases at V and 2 bases at J, leaving 5 bases unmatched. CDR3: CASSQLGGGPYNEQFF. In DNA, the CDR3 is TGCGCCAGCAGCCAACTAGGCGGGGGGCCCTACAATGAGCAGTTCTTC.

Only a few counts were recorded for this clonotype. This chain links TRBV7-2 with TRBJ1-1, with D possibly being TRBD1 (5 bases). The V gene's germline CDR1 is SGHTA and CDR2 FQGNSA. V lost 7 bases and J 1 base, leaving 16 bases between the germline ends. This CDR3 has 15 residues. DNA for the CDR3: TGTGCCAGCACCGGGACCGCTATATGGAACACTGAAGCTTTCTTT. This codes for CASTGTAIWNTEAFF.

This clonotype was detected only a few times. The rearrangement uses TRBV20-1 and TRBJ2-4; 7 bases fit TRBD2. The better agreement between TRBJ2-5 and the DNA end casts doubt on the J call. The CDR3 covers 13 residues. CDR1 and CDR2 from the germline V gene are DFQATT and SNEGSKA (reference sequence). CDR3 region: CSAVRGLGETQYF. The CDR3 DNA reads as TGCAGTGCCGTGCGGGGGTTAGGGGAGACCCAGTACTTC.

This CDR3 is CASSLGYDSSNEKLFF. The CDR3 DNA follows: TGTGCCAGCAGCTTAGGCTACGACAGCTCTAATGAAAAACTGTTTTTT. The chain joins TRBV11-1 to TRBJ1-4; a weak D match, TRBD1 (5 bases). CDR3 length: 16 residues. V was trimmed by 1 base and J by 3 bases, leaving 12 bases between them. Per the germline V gene, CDR1 is SGHAT and CDR2 is FQDESV (reference sequence). The whole variable domain, remainder taken from reference TRBV11-1 and TRBJ1-4, is EAEVAQSPRYKITEKSQAVAFWCDPISGHATLYWYRQILGQGPELLVQFQDESVVDDSQLPKDRFSAERLKGVDSTLKIQPAELGDSAMYLCASSLGYDSSNEKLFFGSGTQLSVL.

CDR3 amino acids: CASSQEPGNWDGETQYF. The DNA for the CDR3 is TGCGCCAGCAGCCAAGAGCCTGGCAATTGGGATGGGGAGACCCAGTACTTC. The rearrangement links TRBV4-3 to TRBJ2-5; D remains ambiguous. This CDR3 has 17 residues. Trimming left V 0 bases short and J 5 bases short, with 19 bases between. Looked up from germline, CDR1 is LGHNA and CDR2 is YSLEER.

J is TRBJ2-3 and V is TRBV28; maybe TRBD2 (5 bases). The CDR3 runs to 15 residues. Germline lookup yields CDR1 MDHEN and CDR2 SYDVKM. V dropped 8 bases and J dropped 5 bases, with 20 bases sitting between them. The CDR3 nucleotides are TGTGCCAGCGGTACTTCCCGCGAGGGCGTAGATACGCAGTATTTT. Translating it yields CASGTSREGVDTQYF.

V is TRBV20-1 and J is TRBJ2-7; D possibly uses TRBD1 or TRBD2 (5 bases each). V was clipped by 6 bases and J by 0 bases, with 21 bases between them. This CDR3 has 16 amino acids. Germline assignment: CDR1 DFQATT and CDR2 SNEGSKA (reference sequence). CDR3 loop: CSAWDGDARSSYEQYF. CDR3 sequence (DNA): TGCAGTGCCTGGGATGGGGACGCAAGGAGCTCCTACGAGCAGTACTTC.

The chain recombines TRBV28 with TRBJ2-5; D perhaps matches TRBD2 (5 bases). The J call could be wrong; TRBJ2-7 is a better fit for the DNA end. The CDR3 contains 12 residues. From germline, CDR1 is MDHEN and CDR2 SYDVKM. The CDR3, as DNA: TGTGCCAGCACCACTAGTCTCGACGAGCAGTACTTC. It codes for CASTTSLDEQYF.

The sample holds a few counts of this clonotype. The chain uses TRBV27 and TRBJ2-1, with TRBD1 matching over 12 bases. CDR1 is MNHEY, CDR2 SMNVEV, per germline (reference sequence). This CDR3 has 19 residues. The V and J ends lost 5 bases and 10 bases, in that order; junction bases with no gene match: 21. CDR3 sequence reads: CASSPHPGQGAPTGAEQFF. The CDR3 coding sequence is TGTGCCAGCAGTCCCCATCCGGGACAGGGGGCGCCCACTGGGGCCGAGCAGTTCTTC.

The chain uses TRBV20-1 and TRBJ2-7; D possibly corresponds to TRBD2 (6 bases). The J call may be mistaken, given a closer DNA end match to TRBJ2-5. The CDR3 has 13 amino acids. Germline values: CDR1 DFQATT, CDR2 SNEGSKA (reference sequence). The CDR3 spells CSATPGGLETQYF. CDR3 sequence (DNA): TGCAGTGCCACCCCTGGGGGGTTGGAGACCCAGTACTTC.

To note about this clonotype: One base away lies a much larger clone, so this may be a sequencing read error. The chain uses TRBV29-1 and TRBJ2-7; possible D gene TRBD2, 6 bases. CDR1 SQVTM and CDR2 ANQGSEA come from the germline V gene. V was shortened by 7 bases and J by 3 bases, with 16 bases between the two germline ends. The CDR3 is 13 amino acids. The chain's CDR3 is CSAVLEGHYEQYF. The CDR3 bases are TGCAGCGCTGTATTGGAGGGCCACTACGAGCAGTACTTC.

The rearrangement joins TRBV6-1 to TRBJ2-5; D gene uncertain. The CDR3 loop spans 13 amino acids. The V end lost 5 bases, the J end lost 11 bases, and 18 bases lay between the germline ends. Germline V CDR1 and CDR2: MNHNS, SASEGT. The DNA of the CDR3 is TGTGCCAGCAGTCCCGGGTACCGAGGAGAGCAGTACTTC. Translated: CASSPGYRGEQYF.

The V and J genes are TRBV7-2 and TRBJ2-3; 8 bases line up with TRBD2. This CDR3 is built from 16 residues. Trimming at V came to 3 bases and at J to 7 bases, leaving 12 bases not matched to a gene. CDR1 is SGHTA and CDR2 is FQGNSA in the germline V gene. This CDR3 reads CASSFRGRAGEYTQYF. In DNA form, the CDR3 reads TGTGCCAGCAGCTTTAGGGGGAGAGCGGGGGAGTATACGCAGTATTTT.